These 20 T cell receptor beta chains were sequenced from one sample in a study of T cells in Graves' hyperthyroidism and ophthalmopathy. RNA transcripts provided the source from which TCR beta CDR3 regions were amplified. First-round RT-PCR targeting the TCR CDR3 was performed with the HTBI primer set. TCRdb re-analysed the multiplex PCR reads in MiXCR, keeping a single row per CDR3 protein. The table records fewer than 800,000 distinct CDR3 sequences, about 16% of them present only once. The sample taken for sequencing was blood. All receptors derive from a man aged 18-30 years with Graves' hyperthyroidism.

CDR3: CASSLAGTGGGNEQYF. The CDR3 DNA reads TGCGCCAGCAGCTTGGCCGGGACAGGGGGCGGCAACGAGCAGTACTTC. The chain recombines TRBV5-1 with TRBJ2-7, with 12 bases matching TRBD1. The CDR3 loop spans 16 amino acids. J was trimmed by 5 bases and V by 0 bases; bases with no gene match: 6. CDR1 SGHRS and CDR2 YFSETQ come from the germline V gene.

This clonotype was detected only a few times. The chain employs TRBV9 and TRBJ2-1; 10 nucleotides line up with TRBD2. This CDR3 region has 18 residues. V shed 0 bases, J shed 0 bases, and the junction held 6 bases outside the gene matches. The germline CDR1 and CDR2 sequences are SGDLS and YYNGEE. The CDR3 bases are TGTGCCAGCAGCGTAGGTCAAGCGGGAGGGCACTCCTACAATGAGCAGTTCTTC. This gives the protein CASSVGQAGGHSYNEQFF.

This clonotype was observed a handful of times. The chain joins TRBV11-2 to TRBJ1-5, with D possibly matching TRBD1 (6 bases). Trimming left V 5 bases short and J 6 bases short, with 11 bases between. The CDR3 has 13 amino acids. Germline-derived CDR1 and CDR2 are SGHAT and FQNNGV. The CDR3 bases are TGTGCCAGCAGCAGACAGGTGGGTCAGCCCCAGCATTTT. Translated, it gives CASSRQVGQPQHF.

CDR3 loop: CASTTSTPRANYGYTF. The CDR3 nucleotides are TGTGCCAGCACCACCTCCACCCCCCGAGCTAACTATGGCTACACCTTC. The chain recombines TRBV7-9 with TRBJ1-2; no clear D gene. The CDR3 loop spans 16 amino acids. Germline values: CDR1 SEHNR, CDR2 FQNEAQ (reference sequence). Trimming left V 7 bases short and J 0 bases short, with 18 bases between.

This rearrangement joins TRBV25-1 to TRBJ2-5; the D gene is possibly TRBD1 (6 bases). Germline lookup yields CDR1 MGHDK and CDR2 SYGVNS. Trimming shortened V by 4 bases and J by 8 bases, and 17 bases separated the two germline ends. This CDR3 comprises 14 residues. CDR3 protein: CASSGQGQASTQYF. The CDR3 DNA follows: TGTGCCAGCAGTGGCCAGGGGCAAGCAAGTACCCAGTACTTC.

This clonotype has a count of ten or more. This chain joins TRBV7-9 and TRBJ2-7, with D perhaps being TRBD1 or TRBD2 (5 bases each). Germline loops: CDR1 SEHNR, CDR2 FQNEAQ (reference sequence). This CDR3 region has 13 residues. V dropped 5 bases and J dropped 6 bases, with 14 bases sitting between them. CDR3 residues: CASSTSGRGEQYF. The CDR3 coding sequence is TGTGCCAGCAGCACCAGCGGTAGGGGCGAGCAGTACTTC.

This clonotype was picked up many times. V gene TRBV12-3 or TRBV12-4 combines with J gene TRBJ2-1, with 7 bases that match TRBD1. The CDR3 contains 14 residues. V was pared by 6 bases and J by 8 bases, with 10 bases of the junction left unmatched. Here the CDR3 reads CASSLQGSGDEQFF. The CDR3 DNA sequence: TGTGCCAGCAGCCTACAGGGGTCTGGGGATGAGCAGTTCTTC.

This clonotype was observed a handful of times. The chain is built from TRBV6-5 and TRBJ1-1; no clear D. CDR3 size: 13 residues. Trimming shortened V by 0 bases and J by 8 bases, and 10 bases separated the two germline ends. Germline V gene lookup returns CDR1 MNHEY and CDR2 SVGAGI. CDR3 nucleotides: TGTGCCAGCAGTTACTCGTTGACATCGGAAGCTTTCTTT. Amino acid sequence: CASSYSLTSEAFF.

This clonotype was seen ten or more times. This chain links TRBV24-1 with TRBJ2-5; possible D gene TRBD1, 5 bases. The CDR3 runs 13 residues. Germline-derived CDR1 and CDR2 are KGHDR and SFDVKD. V was shortened by 9 bases and J by 4 bases, with 14 bases between the two germline ends. The CDR3 nucleotides read TGTGCCACCCAACCGACCGACAGAGAGACCCAGTACTTC. It specifies CATQPTDRETQYF.

The chain joins TRBV7-2 to TRBJ2-3, with D hard to call. The CDR3 has 14 residues. The V and J ends lost 4 bases and 6 bases respectively, with 14 bases between them. The germline CDR1 and CDR2 sequences are SGHTA and FQGNSA. The CDR3 nucleotides read TGTGCCAGCAGCTCTAGTACCCCTGGGGATACGCAGTATTTT. It yields the protein CASSSSTPGDTQYF. Full variable domain (outside the CDR3, taken from reference TRBV7-2 and TRBJ2-3): GAGVSQSPSNKVTEKGKDVELRCDPISGHTALYWYRQSLGQGLEFLIYFQGNSAPDKSGLPSDRFSAERTGGSVSTLTIQRTQQEDSAVYLCASSSSTPGDTQYFGPGTRLTVL.

This chain joins TRBV28 and TRBJ1-5; weak D call: TRBD1 (5 bases). Trimming left V 6 bases short and J 3 bases short, with 12 bases between. CDR1 and CDR2 (germline): MDHEN, SYDVKM. The CDR3 runs 14 residues. The CDR3 DNA is TGTGCCAGCAGATCGTACAGGTCCAATCAGCCCCAGCATTTT. Protein product: CASRSYRSNQPQHF. The full variable domain, in which reference TRBV28 and TRBJ1-5 provide the parts outside the CDR3, is DVKVTQSSRYLVKRTGEKVFLECVQDMDHENMFWYRQDPGLGLRLIYFSYDVKMKEKGDIPEGYSVSREKKERFSLILESASTNQTSMYLCASRSYRSNQPQHFGDGTRLSIL.

This clonotype appeared many times. The rearrangement joins TRBV3-1 to TRBJ2-1; D unclear. Germline CDR1 and CDR2: LGHDT and YNNKEL (reference sequence). This CDR3 contains 13 residues. The V end lost 5 bases, the J end lost 8 bases, and 13 bases lay between the germline ends. The CDR3 coding sequence is TGTGCCAGCAGCTACCAGATTGAGGATGAGCAGTTCTTC. It is translated as CASSYQIEDEQFF.

This clonotype was seen ten or more times. This rearrangement joins TRBV28 to TRBJ2-3; 10 bases line up with TRBD2. Germline CDR1 is MDHEN and CDR2 is SYDVKM. The CDR3 totals 15 residues. Losses at the gene ends were 8 bases for V and 0 bases for J; bases not matched to a gene: 5. CDR3: CASLIAGGSTDTQYF. CDR3 bases: TGTGCCAGCCTAATAGCGGGAGGTAGCACAGATACGCAGTATTTT.

The V call is TRBV9, the J call TRBJ1-5; TRBD1 matches at 9 bases. This CDR3 is built from 15 residues. Germline lookup yields CDR1 SGDLS and CDR2 YYNGEE. The V segment lost 5 bases and the J segment 3 bases; nucleotides outside the gene matches: 6. The CDR3 DNA is TGTGCCAGCAGTTCCACAGGGGGCATCAATCAGCCCCAGCATTTT. It encodes CASSSTGGINQPQHF.

CDR3 sequence reads: CASRRRLAGGTGELFF. The CDR3, as DNA: TGCGCCAGCAGGAGGAGACTAGCGGGAGGAACTGGGGAGCTGTTTTTT. This rearrangement joins TRBV5-1 to TRBJ2-2; 13 bases fit TRBD2. The length of the CDR3 is 16 residues. The trim removed 5 bases at V and 8 bases at J, leaving 9 bases unmatched. Germline values: CDR1 SGHRS, CDR2 YFSETQ.

The chain uses TRBV4-3 and TRBJ2-1; D ambiguous. The germline V gene has CDR1 LGHNA and CDR2 YSLEER. The CDR3 extends over 14 amino acids. V was pared by 6 bases and J by 7 bases, with 16 bases between. CDR3 bases: TGCGCCAGCAGTTTGCTGGGGATCTCGAATGAGCAGTTCTTC. Translating gives CASSLLGISNEQFF.

Only a few counts were recorded for this clonotype. This sequence joins TRBV4-3 and TRBJ1-4; the D gene is possibly TRBD1 (6 bases). This CDR3 comprises 16 residues. V was cut by 0 bases and J by 3 bases, with 11 bases left in between. Germline CDR1 and CDR2: LGHNA and YSLEER. CDR3 in amino acids: CASSQDSPGANEKLFF. The CDR3 DNA follows: TGCGCCAGCAGCCAAGATTCCCCAGGGGCTAATGAAAAACTGTTTTTT.

This clonotype was observed at least ten times. The V gene is TRBV6-2 or TRBV6-3, the J gene TRBJ2-1; 14 positions match TRBD2. After removal of 2 bases from V and 10 bases from J, the junction contained 7 bases not matched to a gene. Looked up from germline, CDR1 is MNHEY and CDR2 is SVGEGT. This CDR3 is 16 amino acids long. The CDR3 spells CASSYLGLAGEGEQFF. The CDR3 bases are TGTGCCAGCAGTTACCTGGGACTAGCGGGAGAGGGCGAGCAGTTCTTC.

The chain employs TRBV27 and TRBJ1-5, with 8 nucleotides matching TRBD1. This CDR3 region has 17 residues. With V trimmed by 3 bases and J by 3 bases, 10 bases remained unmatched. Germline V gives CDR1 MNHEY, CDR2 SMNVEV (reference sequence). CDR3 DNA sequence: TGTGCCAGCAGTTTCCTTTCCGGGACAGGACCCAATCAGCCCCAGCATTTT. It is translated as CASSFLSGTGPNQPQHF.

This clonotype was seen many times. The rearrangement joins TRBV20-1 to TRBJ2-7; 14 bases are a match to TRBD2. V lost 3 bases, J lost 3 bases, and 4 bases stayed unmatched. This CDR3 comprises 15 residues. From germline, CDR1 is DFQATT and CDR2 SNEGSKA (reference sequence). CDR3 DNA sequence: TGCAGTGCTAGCCCGACTAGCGGGGGGGACTACGAGCAGTACTTC. Translated, it gives CSASPTSGGDYEQYF.